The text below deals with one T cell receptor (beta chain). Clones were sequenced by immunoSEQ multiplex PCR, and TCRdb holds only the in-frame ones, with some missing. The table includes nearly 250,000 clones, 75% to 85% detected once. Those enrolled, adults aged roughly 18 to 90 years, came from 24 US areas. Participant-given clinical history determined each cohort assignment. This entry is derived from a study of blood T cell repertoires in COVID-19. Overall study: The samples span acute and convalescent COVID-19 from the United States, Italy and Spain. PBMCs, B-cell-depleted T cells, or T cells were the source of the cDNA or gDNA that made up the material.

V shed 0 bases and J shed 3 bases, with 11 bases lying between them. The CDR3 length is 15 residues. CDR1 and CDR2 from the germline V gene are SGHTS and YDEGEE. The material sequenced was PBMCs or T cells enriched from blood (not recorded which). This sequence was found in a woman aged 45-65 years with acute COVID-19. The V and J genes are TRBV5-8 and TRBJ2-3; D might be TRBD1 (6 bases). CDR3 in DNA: TGTGCCAGCAGCTTGGGACAGGTGCTAACAGATACGCAGTATTTT. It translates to CASSLGQVLTDTQYF.